The source of this T cell receptor (beta chain) is a study of Ad26.COV2.S vaccination and SARS-CoV-2 variants. Study as a whole: Ad26.COV2.S, an intramuscular injection, was given once or twice 56 days apart.

Documented treatment: roughly 18 received Ad26.COV2.S at low or high dose, single or two shots; roughly 5 received placebo; per-sample allocation not given. The study sampled participants on day 63 after the first vaccine or placebo injection. The donor's status was that of an adult aged 18-55 years in Boston. The study's findings and limits: Participants given vaccine showed non-spike TCR breadth similar to that of placebo recipients. The authors reported substantial breadth in spike-specific CD8+ and CD4+ T cell responses after vaccination.

Clones were sequenced by immunoSEQ multiplex PCR, and TCRdb holds only the in-frame ones, with some missing. The top ten clones hold approximately 2.5% of a sample with 350,000 to 550,000 clones, nearly 90% of them seen once. Per the germline V gene, CDR1 is KGHDR and CDR2 is SFDVKD. This CDR3 has 16 amino acids. Trimming at V came to 3 bases and at J to 7 bases, leaving 10 bases not matched to a gene. Note on this clone: Its target is not known.

The input for sequencing was peripheral blood, taken in a trial of Ad26.COV2.S vaccine versus placebo. The rearrangement joins TRBV24-1 to TRBJ1-5; 8 nucleotides align to TRBD1. This sequence was found in a person between 18 and 65 years old who received the Ad26.COV2.S COVID-19 vaccine or a placebo. This CDR3 reads CATSDGTGGSRQPQHF. CDR3 nucleotide sequence: TGTGCCACCAGTGATGGTACAGGGGGGTCAAGGCAGCCCCAGCATTTT.